This is a list of T cell receptor beta chains from one sample in a study of cytomegalovirus exposure and HLA in healthy donors. Libraries were prepared by immunoSEQ multiplex PCR; TCRdb keeps only in-frame clonotypes and omits some of them. This table holds 150,000 to 200,000 clones, roughly four fifths found once. The sample taken for sequencing was PBMCs. The receptors here all came from a man in his fifties in good health and CMV-seropositive. CDR3s include the opening cysteine and the closing phenylalanine or tryptophan. Each record gives: J gene, D gene, clone size, V gene, CDR3 protein, CDR3 DNA. D genes are given only for firm matches. Size is stated for part of the rows, as once, few or many counts, or as a class when the clone is expanded.

J gene: TRBJ2-3
D gene: TRBD1
clone size: -
V gene: TRBV5-1
CDR3 protein: CASSPGTATDTQYF
CDR3 DNA: TGCGCCAGCAGCCCTGGGACAGCCACAGATACGCAGTATTTT

J gene: TRBJ1-2
D gene: -
clone size: -
V gene: TRBV7-9
CDR3 protein: CASSPPGGYGYTF
CDR3 DNA: TGTGCCAGCAGCCCGCCGGGGGGCTATGGCTACACCTTC

J gene: TRBJ2-1
D gene: TRBD1
clone size: -
V gene: TRBV7-6
CDR3 protein: CASSSGQGSSYNEQFF
CDR3 DNA: TGTGCCAGCAGCTCTGGACAGGGGTCCTCCTACAATGAGCAGTTCTTC

J gene: TRBJ2-2
D gene: TRBD1
clone size: once
V gene: TRBV11-2
CDR3 protein: CASSLVRQGRNTGELFF
CDR3 DNA: TGTGCCAGCAGCTTAGTTCGACAGGGGCGGAACACCGGGGAGCTGTTTTTT

J gene: TRBJ2-2
D gene: TRBD2
clone size: -
V gene: TRBV5-4
CDR3 protein: CASSIGLAGYTGELFF
CDR3 DNA: TGTGCCAGCAGCATAGGACTAGCGGGGTACACCGGGGAGCTGTTTTTT

J gene: TRBJ2-7
D gene: -
clone size: -
V gene: TRBV5-1
CDR3 protein: CASSLEGEGRYEQYF
CDR3 DNA: TGCGCCAGCAGCTTGGAAGGGGAAGGTCGGTACGAGCAGTACTTC

J gene: TRBJ1-3
D gene: TRBD1
clone size: -
V gene: TRBV4-3
CDR3 protein: CASSLSGSGGNSGNTIYF
CDR3 DNA: TGCGCCAGCAGTCTAAGCGGGTCAGGGGGAAACTCTGGAAACACCATATATTTT

J gene: TRBJ2-3
D gene: TRBD2
clone size: -
V gene: TRBV6-5
CDR3 protein: CASSYRGRGRADTQYF
CDR3 DNA: TGTGCCAGCAGTTACCGGGGGCGCGGGAGGGCAGATACGCAGTATTTT

J gene: TRBJ2-3
D gene: TRBD2
clone size: -
V gene: TRBV7-7
CDR3 protein: CASSPHSGRGADTQYF
CDR3 DNA: TGTGCTAGCAGCCCTCATAGCGGGAGAGGGGCAGATACGCAGTATTTT

J gene: TRBJ2-7
D gene: -
clone size: -
V gene: TRBV30
CDR3 protein: CAWGVENYEQYF
CDR3 DNA: TGTGCCTGGGGCGTGGAGAACTACGAGCAGTACTTC

J gene: TRBJ1-2
D gene: -
clone size: -
V gene: TRBV5-1
CDR3 protein: CASSLAGTPDGYTF
CDR3 DNA: TGCGCCAGCAGCTTGGCCGGGACACCTGATGGCTACACCTTC

J gene: TRBJ2-3
D gene: TRBD1
clone size: -
V gene: TRBV28
CDR3 protein: CASSPYRGLDLTRRATDTQYF
CDR3 DNA: TGTGCCAGCAGTCCCTACAGGGGGCTGGACCTTACGCGTCGGGCTACAGATACGCAGTATTTT

J gene: TRBJ2-5
D gene: -
clone size: -
V gene: TRBV9
CDR3 protein: CASSTDGYQETQYF
CDR3 DNA: TGTGCCAGCAGCACCGACGGGTACCAAGAGACCCAGTACTTC

J gene: TRBJ2-3
D gene: TRBD2
clone size: -
V gene: TRBV30
CDR3 protein: CACLLAGSTDTQYF
CDR3 DNA: TGTGCCTGCTTGCTAGCGGGGAGCACAGATACGCAGTATTTT

J gene: TRBJ1-6
D gene: -
clone size: -
V gene: TRBV5-5
CDR3 protein: CASSFQGYNSPLHF
CDR3 DNA: TGTGCCAGCAGCTTTCAGGGATATAATTCACCCCTCCACTTT

J gene: TRBJ2-3
D gene: TRBD2
clone size: -
V gene: TRBV4-2
CDR3 protein: CASSLSSGASTDTQYF
CDR3 DNA: TGTGCCAGCAGCCTCAGTAGCGGGGCTAGCACAGATACGCAGTATTTT

J gene: TRBJ1-6
D gene: -
clone size: -
V gene: TRBV5-1
CDR3 protein: CASSAGGAAYNSPLHF
CDR3 DNA: TGCGCCAGCAGCGCGGGCGGGGCCGCTTATAATTCACCCCTCCACTTT

J gene: TRBJ2-1
D gene: TRBD2
clone size: -
V gene: TRBV19
CDR3 protein: CASSSSGATIGIKNEQFF
CDR3 DNA: TGTGCCAGTAGTTCGAGCGGGGCAACGATCGGGATTAAGAATGAGCAGTTCTTC

J gene: TRBJ2-3
D gene: -
clone size: -
V gene: TRBV5-1
CDR3 protein: CASSLPPGDTQYF
CDR3 DNA: TGCGCCAGCAGCTTGCCCCCAGGAGATACGCAGTATTTT

J gene: TRBJ2-1
D gene: TRBD2
clone size: -
V gene: TRBV5-4
CDR3 protein: CASSLAGLADRNEQFF
CDR3 DNA: TGTGCCAGCAGCTTGGCTGGACTAGCGGACCGAAATGAGCAGTTCTTC

J gene: TRBJ1-5
D gene: -
clone size: -
V gene: TRBV5-4
CDR3 protein: CASSFDTNQPQHF
CDR3 DNA: TGTGCCAGCAGCTTTGACACAAATCAGCCCCAGCATTTT

J gene: TRBJ2-5
D gene: TRBD2
clone size: -
V gene: TRBV4-2
CDR3 protein: CASSHGTSGEPSQETQYF
CDR3 DNA: TGTGCCAGCAGCCACGGGACTAGCGGGGAGCCGAGTCAAGAGACCCAGTACTTC

J gene: TRBJ2-3
D gene: TRBD2
clone size: once
V gene: TRBV27
CDR3 protein: CASLTQRGGEDTQYF
CDR3 DNA: TGTGCCAGCTTAACCCAGCGGGGGGGGGAAGATACGCAGTATTTT

J gene: TRBJ1-4
D gene: -
clone size: -
V gene: TRBV4-3
CDR3 protein: CASSQGAPATNEKLFF
CDR3 DNA: TGCGCCAGCAGCCAAGGGGCCCCCGCAACTAATGAAAAACTGTTTTTT

J gene: TRBJ1-4
D gene: -
clone size: -
V gene: TRBV27
CDR3 protein: CASSLSLLSDEKLFF
CDR3 DNA: TGTGCCAGCAGTTTATCCCTCCTATCGGATGAAAAACTGTTTTTT

J gene: TRBJ2-3
D gene: TRBD2
clone size: -
V gene: TRBV4-1
CDR3 protein: CASSQGGNSGGVSQYF
CDR3 DNA: TGCGCCAGCAGCCAAGGGGGGAATAGCGGGGGGGTTTCGCAGTATTTT

J gene: TRBJ2-5
D gene: TRBD2
clone size: -
V gene: TRBV6-5
CDR3 protein: CASSLLAGGGTQYF
CDR3 DNA: TGTGCCAGCAGCCTACTAGCGGGGGGTGGGACCCAGTACTTC

J gene: TRBJ2-1
D gene: TRBD2
clone size: -
V gene: TRBV2
CDR3 protein: CASSDSGGVPEQFF
CDR3 DNA: TGTGCCAGCAGTGATAGCGGGGGGGTCCCAGAGCAGTTCTTC

J gene: TRBJ2-7
D gene: -
clone size: once
V gene: TRBV7-3
CDR3 protein: CASSLTGDEQYF
CDR3 DNA: TGTGCCAGCAGCTTAACCGGGGACGAGCAGTACTTC

J gene: TRBJ1-2
D gene: TRBD1
clone size: -
V gene: TRBV7-2
CDR3 protein: CASSWGQGLYGYTF
CDR3 DNA: TGTGCCAGCAGCTGGGGACAGGGGTTGTATGGCTACACCTTC

J gene: TRBJ2-7
D gene: -
clone size: -
V gene: TRBV5-1
CDR3 protein: CASSTWTGGVLNYEQYF
CDR3 DNA: TGCGCCAGCAGCACGTGGACAGGAGGGGTCCTAAACTACGAGCAGTACTTC

J gene: TRBJ2-3
D gene: -
clone size: few
V gene: TRBV6-5
CDR3 protein: CASSSNQLRVTQYF
CDR3 DNA: TGTGCCAGCAGTTCCAATCAACTGCGGGTTACGCAGTATTTT

J gene: TRBJ2-3
D gene: -
clone size: -
V gene: TRBV5-1
CDR3 protein: CASRSTPGTDTQYF
CDR3 DNA: TGCGCCAGCAGATCGACACCAGGAACAGATACGCAGTATTTT

J gene: TRBJ2-1
D gene: TRBD2
clone size: -
V gene: TRBV4-3
CDR3 protein: CASSQDLAGGTNEQFF
CDR3 DNA: TGCGCCAGCAGCCAAGATCTAGCGGGGGGTACCAATGAGCAGTTCTTC

J gene: TRBJ2-1
D gene: TRBD2
clone size: few
V gene: TRBV30
CDR3 protein: CAWSGLADEQFF
CDR3 DNA: TGTGCCTGGAGTGGTCTAGCGGATGAGCAGTTCTTC

J gene: TRBJ2-7
D gene: TRBD1
clone size: -
V gene: TRBV4-3
CDR3 protein: CASSPRQGHEQYF
CDR3 DNA: TGCGCCAGCAGCCCCCGACAGGGCCACGAGCAGTACTTC

J gene: TRBJ2-7
D gene: TRBD1
clone size: -
V gene: TRBV7-9
CDR3 protein: CASSSPSGTGAGEQYF
CDR3 DNA: TGTGCCAGCAGCTCCCCCTCCGGGACAGGGGCTGGGGAGCAGTACTTC

J gene: TRBJ2-7
D gene: -
clone size: -
V gene: TRBV7-9
CDR3 protein: CASSYGRRDTYEQYF
CDR3 DNA: TGTGCCAGCAGCTACGGGCGGCGGGATACCTACGAGCAGTACTTC

J gene: TRBJ2-5
D gene: -
clone size: -
V gene: TRBV5-1
CDR3 protein: CASSLAGTEGGTQYF
CDR3 DNA: TGCGCCAGCAGCCTAGCAGGGACAGAGGGAGGGACCCAGTACTTC

J gene: TRBJ1-6
D gene: -
clone size: once
V gene: TRBV18
CDR3 protein: CASSPGQYNSPLHF
CDR3 DNA: TGTGCCAGCTCACCTGGACAATATAATTCACCCCTCCACTTT

J gene: TRBJ2-1
D gene: -
clone size: -
V gene: TRBV28
CDR3 protein: CASSLRGEQFF
CDR3 DNA: TGTGCCAGCAGTTTACGGGGGGAGCAGTTCTTC

J gene: TRBJ2-7
D gene: -
clone size: -
V gene: TRBV4-1
CDR3 protein: CASSQVVTHEQYF
CDR3 DNA: TGCGCCAGCAGCCAAGTTGTGACACATGAGCAGTACTTC